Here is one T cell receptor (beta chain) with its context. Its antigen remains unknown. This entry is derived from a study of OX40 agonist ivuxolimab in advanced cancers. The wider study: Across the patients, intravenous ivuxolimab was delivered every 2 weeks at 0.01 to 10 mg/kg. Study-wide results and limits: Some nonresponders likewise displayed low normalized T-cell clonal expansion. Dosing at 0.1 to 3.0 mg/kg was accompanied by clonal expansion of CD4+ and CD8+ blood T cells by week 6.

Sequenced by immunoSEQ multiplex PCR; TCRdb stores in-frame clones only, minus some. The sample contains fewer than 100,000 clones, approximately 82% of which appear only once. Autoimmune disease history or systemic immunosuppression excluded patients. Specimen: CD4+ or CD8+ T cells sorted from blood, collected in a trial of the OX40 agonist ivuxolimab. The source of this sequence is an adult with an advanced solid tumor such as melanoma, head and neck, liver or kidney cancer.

The CDR3 DNA reads TGTGCCAGCAGCTTACAAACGCTAGGCGAGCAGTACTTC. Protein sequence: CASSLQTLGEQYF. This chain uses TRBV7-9 with TRBJ2-7; D not resolved. In germline, CDR1 is SEHNR, CDR2 FQNEAQ (reference sequence). V gave up 2 bases and J gave up 6 bases, with 11 bases separating them. The CDR3 consists of 13 residues.